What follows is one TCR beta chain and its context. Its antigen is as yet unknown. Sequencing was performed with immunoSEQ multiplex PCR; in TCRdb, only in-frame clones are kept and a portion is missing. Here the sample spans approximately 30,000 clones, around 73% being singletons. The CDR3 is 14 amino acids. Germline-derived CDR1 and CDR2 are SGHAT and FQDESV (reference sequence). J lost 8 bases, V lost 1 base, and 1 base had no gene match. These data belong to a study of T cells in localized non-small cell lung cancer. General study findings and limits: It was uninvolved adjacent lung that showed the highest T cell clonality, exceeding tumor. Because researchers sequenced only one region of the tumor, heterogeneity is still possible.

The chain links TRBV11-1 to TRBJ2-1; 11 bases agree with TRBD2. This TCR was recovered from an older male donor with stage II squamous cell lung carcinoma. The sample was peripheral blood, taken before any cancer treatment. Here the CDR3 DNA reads TGTGCCAGCAGCTTAGAACTAGCGGGGGATGAGCAGTTCTTC. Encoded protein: CASSLELAGDEQFF.